The 23 T cell receptor beta chains below come from one sample, sequenced in a study of OX40 agonist ivuxolimab in advanced cancers. Profiled with immunoSEQ multiplex PCR; TCRdb holds only in-frame clones, not every one. The table has 60,000 to 65,000 clones, 91% seen once; the top ten hold around 1.7%. Sequenced material: CD4+ or CD8+ T cells sorted from blood, taken in a trial of the OX40 agonist ivuxolimab. All receptors come from an adult with an advanced solid tumor such as melanoma, head and neck, liver or kidney cancer.

The J gene is TRBJ2-1, the V gene TRBV7-2; 10 bases are shared with TRBD1. J lost 2 bases, V lost 5 bases, and 9 bases had no gene match. The length of the CDR3 is 17 residues. CDR1 is SGHTA, CDR2 FQGNSA, per germline. For the CDR3, the DNA is TGTGCCAGCAGCACCCAATCCGGGACAGGGGCCTACAATGAGCAGTTCTTC. This encodes CASSTQSGTGAYNEQFF.

This clone was counted once. CDR3 region: CASKQSGGYNEQFF. The CDR3 DNA follows: TGTGCCAGCAAACAAAGCGGGGGTTACAATGAGCAGTTCTTC. V gene TRBV6-1 combines with J gene TRBJ2-1; 8 nucleotides agree with TRBD2. The CDR3 is 14 amino acids. V was pared by 7 bases and J by 4 bases, with 6 bases of the junction left unmatched. Germline V CDR1 and CDR2: MNHNS, SASEGT.

The V gene is TRBV4-3, the J gene TRBJ2-2; D might be TRBD2 (6 bases). Looked up from germline, CDR1 is LGHNA and CDR2 is YSLEER. The CDR3 spans 13 residues. V shed 1 base and J shed 7 bases, with 7 bases lying between them. CDR3 DNA: TGCGCCAGCAGCCAAGTCGGGGGCGGGGAGCTGTTTTTT. It yields the protein CASSQVGGGELFF.

As DNA, the CDR3 is TGTGCCAGCAGTTTAATAGAGGGGCTGAACACTGAAGCTTTCTTT. Residues: CASSLIEGLNTEAFF. The rearrangement links TRBV28 to TRBJ1-1, with D tentatively TRBD1 (5 bases). Trimming stripped 2 bases from V and 0 bases from J, with 10 bases between. From germline, CDR1 is MDHEN and CDR2 SYDVKM. CDR3 length: 15 residues.

CDR3 DNA sequence: TGTGCCAGCAGTTTACGGGGGGGTCGGACTGAAGCTTTCTTT. Its protein is CASSLRGGRTEAFF. The chain has TRBV28 and TRBJ1-1; weak D call: TRBD1 (5 bases). V lost 2 bases and J lost 5, with 12 bases in between. This CDR3 is 14 amino acids long. Germline V lookup: CDR1 MDHEN, CDR2 SYDVKM.

The chain couples TRBV6-4 to TRBJ1-1; D is undetermined. CDR3 length: 13 amino acids. Germline V gives CDR1 MRHNA, CDR2 SNTAGT. Trimming left V 4 bases short and J 3 bases short, with 9 bases between. This chain's CDR3 is CASSVQEDTEAFF. The DNA of the CDR3 is TGTGCCAGCAGTGTGCAGGAAGACACTGAAGCTTTCTTT.

The chain has TRBV5-6 and TRBJ1-2; the match to TRBD1 covers 7 bases. Germline V lookup: CDR1 SGHDT, CDR2 YYEEEE. CDR3 length: 13 residues. Trimming cost V 4 bases and J 6 bases; bases outside gene matches: 6. For the CDR3, the DNA is TGTGCCAGCAGCCTGGGGACAGTCCATGGCTACACCTTC. Residues: CASSLGTVHGYTF.

V usage is TRBV19 and J usage is TRBJ2-3; D assignment may be TRBD1 or TRBD2 (5 bases each). Germline CDR1 is LNHDA and CDR2 is SQIVND (reference sequence). V was pared by 4 bases and J by 5 bases, with 13 bases between. The length of the CDR3 is 14 residues. The CDR3 DNA reads as TGTGCCAGTAGTAGAGGGGCCTGGGAAGATACGCAGTATTTT. The encoded protein is CASSRGAWEDTQYF.

The J gene is TRBJ1-1, the V gene TRBV18, with D unclear. V dropped 4 bases and J dropped 7 bases, with 10 bases sitting between them. The length of the CDR3 is 12 residues. Germline CDR1 KGHSH, CDR2 LQKENI. CDR3 DNA sequence: TGTGCCAGCTCACAGAGTGCAGGTGAAGCTTTCTTT. Amino acids: CASSQSAGEAFF. Based on the CDR3 plus reference TRBV18 and TRBJ1-1, the full variable domain is NAGVMQNPRHLVRRRGQEARLRCSPMKGHSHVYWYRQLPEEGLKFMVYLQKENIIDESGMPKERFSAEFPKEGPSILRIQQVVRGDSAAYFCASSQSAGEAFFGQGTRLTVV.

The rearrangement links TRBV6-1 to TRBJ2-1; 7 bases fit TRBD2. V gave up 2 bases and J gave up 9 bases; unmatched junction bases: 13. The CDR3 runs to 16 residues. Germline V CDR1 and CDR2: MNHNS, SASEGT. This chain's CDR3 is CASSERGSSSGGEQFF. In DNA form, the CDR3 reads TGTGCCAGCAGTGAACGCGGGAGTTCAAGCGGCGGTGAGCAGTTCTTC.

The genes are TRBV6-5 and TRBJ1-2, with D perhaps TRBD1 (6 bases). The germline V gene has CDR1 MNHEY and CDR2 SVGAGI. The CDR3 length is 15 residues. V was trimmed by 6 bases and J by 5 bases, leaving 19 bases between them. Here the CDR3 reads CASSRTGRTTYGYTF. The CDR3 region has the DNA TGTGCCAGCAGCCGTACAGGGAGGACAACTTATGGCTACACCTTC.

This rearrangement joins TRBV30 to TRBJ2-3, with TRBD1 matching 10 bases. Germline values: CDR1 GTSNPN, CDR2 SVGIG (reference sequence). This CDR3 comprises 16 residues. V shed 0 bases and J 1 base; nucleotides not matched to a gene: 4. In DNA, the CDR3 is TGTGCCTGGAGTGTTGACAGGGGGCTACGCACAGATACGCAGTATTTT. This gives the protein CAWSVDRGLRTDTQYF. Drawing the rest from reference TRBV30 and TRBJ2-3, the complete variable domain is SQTIHQWPATLVQPVGSPLSLECTVEGTSNPNLYWYRQAAGRGLQLLFYSVGIGQISSEVPQNLSASRPQDRQFILSSKKLLLSDSGFYLCAWSVDRGLRTDTQYFGPGTRLTVL.

The gene calls are TRBV5-1 and TRBJ2-1; 7 nucleotides line up with TRBD2. Germline CDR1 reads SGHRS; CDR2 reads YFSETQ. The V gene end was trimmed by 4 bases and the J gene end by 4 bases; junction bases not matched to a gene: 5. The CDR3 has 14 amino acids. The CDR3 here is CASSLSGNYNEQFF. CDR3 DNA sequence: TGCGCCAGCAGCCTGAGCGGGAATTACAATGAGCAGTTCTTC.

The chain links TRBV7-2 to TRBJ2-2; D is undetermined. The germline gives CDR1 SGHTA, CDR2 FQGNSA. Deletions cut 1 base from V and 6 bases from J, with 9 bases between. The CDR3 is 14 residues long. As DNA, the CDR3 is TGTGCCAGCAGCTTAGTTAGTTCTTCCGGGGAGCTGTTTTTT. Its protein is CASSLVSSSGELFF.

The chain couples TRBV27 to TRBJ2-1; a weak D match, TRBD1 (5 bases). Germline lookup yields CDR1 MNHEY and CDR2 SMNVEV (reference sequence). Trimming pared 3 bases from V and 8 bases from J, leaving 14 bases between. The CDR3 has 14 residues. The CDR3 is CASSFGRVGDEQFF. The CDR3 DNA is TGTGCCAGCAGTTTCGGCAGGGTCGGAGATGAGCAGTTCTTC.

In nucleotides, the CDR3 is TGTGCCACTTCCGACGGGACAGTTAATGAAAAACTGTTTTTT. Encoded protein: CATSDGTVNEKLFF. The J gene is TRBJ1-4, the V gene TRBV6-5; 7 positions agree with TRBD1. Germline loops: CDR1 MNHEY, CDR2 SVGAGI. V shed 10 bases and J 4 bases; nucleotides not matched to a gene: 9. The CDR3 is 14 residues long.

The V gene is TRBV11-2, the J gene TRBJ2-5, with TRBD2 as a possible D gene (5 bases). Between the trimmed V and J ends, which lost 1 base and 5 bases, there was a span of 11 bases. CDR1 SGHAT and CDR2 FQNNGV come from the germline V gene. The CDR3 contains 14 residues. CDR3 in DNA: TGTGCCAGCAGCTTAGGAGGCCGAGGGGAGACCCAGTACTTC. Its protein product is CASSLGGRGETQYF.

The chain uses TRBV5-1 and TRBJ2-5; unclear D gene. The J call may be in error: the DNA end matches TRBJ2-7 better. The germline gives CDR1 SGHRS, CDR2 YFSETQ. CDR3 length: 13 amino acids. In nucleotides, the CDR3 is TGCGCCAGCAGCTTCGCGGAAGTGCGCGAGCAGTACTTC. Residues: CASSFAEVREQYF.

The chain couples TRBV27 to TRBJ1-6; D is perhaps TRBD1 (6 bases). The CDR3 loop spans 13 amino acids. V was cut by 6 bases and J by 13 bases, with 16 bases left in between. CDR1 is MNHEY and CDR2 is SMNVEV in the germline V gene (reference sequence). Written as DNA, the CDR3 is TGTGCCAGCAGACTTACAGGGATTTATCCCCTCCACTTT. Protein product: CASRLTGIYPLHF.

V is TRBV6-1 and J is TRBJ2-7; 10 bases agree with TRBD1. Germline CDR1 is MNHNS and CDR2 is SASEGT. With 2 bases clipped from V and 0 bases from J, the junction kept 4 bases outside the gene matches. The CDR3 loop spans 16 amino acids. In nucleotides, the CDR3 is TGTGCCAGCAGTGAAATCGGGACAGGGGTCTCCTACGAGCAGTACTTC. It codes for CASSEIGTGVSYEQYF.

CDR3 sequence reads: CASSPTPITGANEKLFF. CDR3 nucleotide sequence: TGTGCCAGCAGCCCTACCCCTATAACGGGGGCTAATGAAAAACTGTTTTTT. The chain uses TRBV13 and TRBJ1-4, with a tentative D call TRBD1 (5 bases). The germline gives CDR1 PRHDT, CDR2 FYEKMQ (reference sequence). V lost 5 bases and J 3 bases, leaving 19 bases between the germline ends. This CDR3 comprises 17 residues.

This sequence joins TRBV21-1 and TRBJ2-5. TRBV21-1 counts as a pseudogene. The CDR3 consists of 14 residues. Written as DNA, the CDR3 is TGTGCCAGCAGCAAAGAGGAGGGGGACGAGACCCAGTACTTC. Translated, it gives CASSKEEGDETQYF.

This clone has a handful of counts. The rearrangement uses TRBV20-1 and TRBJ1-1; a weak D match, TRBD1 (6 bases). Looked up from germline, CDR1 is DFQATT and CDR2 is SNEGSKA (reference sequence). This CDR3 spans 11 amino acids. With 5 bases removed from V and 3 bases from J, the gap between germline ends came to 7 bases. CDR3 bases: TGCAGTGCTTGGACAGACACTGAAGCTTTCTTT. This sequence encodes CSAWTDTEAFF.